One and the same sample provided the 17 T cell receptor beta chains below, sequenced in a study of T cell repertoires in cytomegalovirus infection. Using its own MiXCR run on the reads, TCRdb lists one record per CDR3 protein. The sample consists of under 300,000 distinct CDR3 sequences, about 15% of them appearing once. The sample taken for sequencing was CD8+ T cells from PBMCs. The origin of the receptors is a human donor in good health (CMV status not recorded). Some clones in this sample may be carry-over from other donors' samples.

This clonotype was counted many times. This chain joins TRBV7-9 and TRBJ1-4, with 7 bases aligning to TRBD1. V lost 6 bases, J lost 2 bases, and 12 bases stayed unmatched. CDR1 and CDR2 (germline): SEHNR, FQNEAQ (reference sequence). There are 17 residues in the CDR3. The CDR3 loop reads CASSPPPQGGTNEKLFF. The CDR3 coding sequence is TGTGCCAGCAGTCCTCCCCCCCAGGGGGGGACTAATGAAAAACTGTTTTTT.

The J gene is TRBJ2-1, the V gene TRBV6-2 or TRBV6-3; no clear D gene. The V and J ends lost 6 bases and 10 bases respectively, with 16 bases between them. This CDR3 has 13 residues. Germline CDR1 MNHEY, CDR2 SVGEGT. The CDR3 here is CASSPGLITEQFF. Written as DNA, the CDR3 is TGTGCCAGCAGCCCCGGGCTAATCACCGAGCAGTTCTTC.

The table lists this clonotype with many counts. V and J are TRBV7-2 and TRBJ1-5; D is undetermined. This CDR3 contains 13 residues. Germline assignment: CDR1 SGHTA and CDR2 FQGNSA. Trimming shortened V by 4 bases and J by 5 bases, and 9 bases separated the two germline ends. CDR3: CASSWGTDQPQHF. In DNA, the CDR3 is TGTGCCAGCAGCTGGGGTACAGATCAGCCCCAGCATTTT. Based on the CDR3 plus reference TRBV7-2 and TRBJ1-5, the full variable domain is GAGVSQSPSNKVTEKGKDVELRCDPISGHTALYWYRQSLGQGLEFLIYFQGNSAPDKSGLPSDRFSAERTGGSVSTLTIQRTQQEDSAVYLCASSWGTDQPQHFGDGTRLSIL.

In its sample, this clonotype was seen many times. V gene TRBV7-6 combines with J gene TRBJ2-6; D remains unclear. This CDR3 region has 15 residues. V dropped 1 base and J dropped 0 bases, with 4 bases sitting between them. Germline V gene data show CDR1 as SGHVS and CDR2 as FNYEAQ. CDR3 region: CASSLEVSGANVLTF. The CDR3, as DNA: TGTGCCAGCAGCTTAGAGGTCTCTGGGGCCAACGTCCTGACTTTC.

This clonotype occurred many times. The V call is TRBV7-2, the J call TRBJ2-1; D possibly corresponds to TRBD2 (5 bases). The CDR3 runs to 16 residues. Trimming took off 5 bases at V and 5 bases at J, with 19 bases between the two ends. Germline CDR1 and CDR2: SGHTA and FQGNSA. The CDR3 bases are TGTGCCAGCAGCCTACGTTCGGGGAATTCCAACAATGAGCAGTTCTTC. Residues: CASSLRSGNSNNEQFF.

This clonotype has more than one count but fewer than ten. The chain combines TRBV6-5 with TRBJ2-7, with D tentatively TRBD1 or TRBD2 (5 bases each). Germline V CDR1 and CDR2: MNHEY, SVGAGI. This CDR3 is 14 amino acids long. Between the trimmed V and J ends, which lost 7 bases and 2 bases, there was a span of 15 bases. CDR3 amino acids: CASNPGTEPYEQYF. DNA of the CDR3: TGTGCCAGCAATCCCGGGACCGAGCCCTACGAGCAGTACTTC.

This clonotype has a count of ten or more. The chain combines TRBV24-1 with TRBJ2-7; 9 bases match TRBD1. The CDR3 has 18 amino acids. In germline, CDR1 is KGHDR, CDR2 SFDVKD. J was trimmed by 5 bases and V by 0 bases; bases with no gene match: 13. This chain's CDR3 is CATSDLQNSLTGGHEQYF. In nucleotides, the CDR3 is TGTGCCACCAGTGATTTGCAAAATTCCCTGACAGGGGGGCACGAGCAGTACTTC.

This clonotype was seen many times. The chain has TRBV10-3 and TRBJ1-1; D possibly corresponds to TRBD1 (6 bases). V lost 3 bases and J lost 4, with 15 bases in between. The CDR3 covers 15 residues. The V gene's germline CDR1 is ENHRY and CDR2 SYGVKD. The CDR3 region is CAISEEDRGGTEAFF. The CDR3 nucleotides read TGTGCCATCAGTGAAGAGGACAGAGGGGGCACTGAAGCTTTCTTT.

The chain links TRBV6-1 to TRBJ2-1; TRBD1 matches 7 bases. V was clipped by 5 bases and J by 10 bases; unmatched bases: 17. CDR1 and CDR2 from the germline V gene are MNHNS and SASEGT. This CDR3 contains 16 residues. CDR3 sequence (DNA): TGTGCCAGCAGTTATAACGACAGGGCAGACTGGAGCGAGCAGTTCTTC. It yields the protein CASSYNDRADWSEQFF.

This clonotype was seen only a few times. V gene TRBV29-1 combines with J gene TRBJ2-7, with 7 bases aligning to TRBD1. Trimming cost V 3 bases and J 3 bases; bases outside gene matches: 5. This CDR3 region has 13 residues. The V gene's germline CDR1 is SQVTM and CDR2 ANQGSEA. The chain's CDR3 is CSVDSGGDYEQYF. The CDR3 DNA follows: TGCAGCGTTGATTCAGGGGGAGACTACGAGCAGTACTTC.

This clonotype was recorded at least ten times. The chain employs TRBV12-3 or TRBV12-4 and TRBJ2-1; TRBD1 aligns across 7 bases. The CDR3 has 18 amino acids. Germline trimming cut 2 bases from V and 2 bases from J; bases unmatched to any gene: 12. CDR3 sequence reads: CASSLLVVRDRAYNEQFF. The CDR3, as DNA: TGTGCCAGCAGTTTACTAGTCGTCAGGGACAGAGCCTACAATGAGCAGTTCTTC.

The chain couples TRBV7-8 to TRBJ1-3; D gene ambiguous. Trimming took off 4 bases at V and 5 bases at J, with 21 bases between the two ends. The CDR3 has 17 amino acids. Germline V gives CDR1 SGHVS, CDR2 FQNEAQ. CDR3 protein: CASSSDRFQQYRNTIYF. The CDR3 DNA follows: TGTGCCAGCAGCTCAGACCGCTTTCAACAATACCGAAACACCATATATTTT.

The chain is built from TRBV5-1 and TRBJ1-2; tentative D call: TRBD1 (6 bases). This CDR3 has 14 amino acids. Per the germline V gene, CDR1 is SGHRS and CDR2 is YFSETQ. Trimming took off 2 bases at V and 5 bases at J, with 13 bases between the two ends. The DNA for the CDR3 is TGCGCCAGCAGCTTCAGCGGGGGGCCTTATGGCTACACCTTC. Its protein is CASSFSGGPYGYTF.

The chain joins TRBV4-1 to TRBJ1-1; no clear D gene. There are 15 residues in the CDR3. V gave up 4 bases and J gave up 4 bases, with 16 bases separating them. Germline CDR1 reads MGHRA; CDR2 reads YSYEKL. The CDR3 is CASSPEDLRSTEAFF. The DNA for the CDR3 is TGCGCCAGCAGCCCGGAAGATTTGAGGAGCACTGAAGCTTTCTTT.

This clonotype was counted at least ten times. The chain is built from TRBV12-3 or TRBV12-4 and TRBJ1-2; 7 nucleotides match TRBD1. The CDR3 contains 13 residues. With 6 bases clipped from V and 5 bases from J, the junction kept 6 bases outside the gene matches. In DNA, the CDR3 is TGTGCCAGCAGCCGACAGGGCGGGTATGGCTACACCTTC. Translation: CASSRQGGYGYTF.

This clonotype appeared a few times. The chain carries TRBV27 and TRBJ2-2; D unresolved. The V end was cut by 2 bases, the J end by 0 bases, with 13 bases between. Germline-derived CDR1 and CDR2 are MNHEY and SMNVEV (reference sequence). The CDR3 spans 17 residues. Written as DNA, the CDR3 is TGTGCCAGCAGTTTAACGGGCAGTCGCCCGAACACCGGGGAGCTGTTTTTT. Translation: CASSLTGSRPNTGELFF.

The table lists this clonotype with a few counts. The chain employs TRBV29-1 and TRBJ2-3, with 8 bases that match TRBD1. The CDR3 is 13 residues long. Losses at the gene ends were 4 bases for V and 5 bases for J; bases not matched to a gene: 5. The V gene's germline CDR1 is SQVTM and CDR2 ANQGSEA. CDR3 residues: CSVGSGGGDTQYF. The CDR3 nucleotides are TGCAGCGTTGGTTCAGGGGGCGGAGATACGCAGTATTTT.